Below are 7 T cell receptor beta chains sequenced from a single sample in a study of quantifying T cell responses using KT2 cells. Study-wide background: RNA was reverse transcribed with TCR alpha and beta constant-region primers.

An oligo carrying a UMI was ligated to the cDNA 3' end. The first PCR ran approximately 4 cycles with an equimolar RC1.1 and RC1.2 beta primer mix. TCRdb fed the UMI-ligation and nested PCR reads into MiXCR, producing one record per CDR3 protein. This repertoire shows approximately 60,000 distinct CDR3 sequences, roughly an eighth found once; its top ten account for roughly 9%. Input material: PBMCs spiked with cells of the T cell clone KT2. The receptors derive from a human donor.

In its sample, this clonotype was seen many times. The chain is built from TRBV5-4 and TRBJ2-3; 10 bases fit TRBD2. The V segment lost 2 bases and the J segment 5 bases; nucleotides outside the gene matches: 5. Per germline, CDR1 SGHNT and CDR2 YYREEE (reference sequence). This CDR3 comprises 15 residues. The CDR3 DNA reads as TGTGCCAGCAGCTTAGCGGGGGGGCAGGGAGATACGCAGTATTTT. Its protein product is CASSLAGGQGDTQYF.

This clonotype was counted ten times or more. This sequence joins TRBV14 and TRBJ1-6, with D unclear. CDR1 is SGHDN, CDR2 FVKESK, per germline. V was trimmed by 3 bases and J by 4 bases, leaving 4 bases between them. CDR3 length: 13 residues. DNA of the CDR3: TGTGCCAGCAGCCAGGCATATAATTCACCCCTCCACTTT. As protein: CASSQAYNSPLHF. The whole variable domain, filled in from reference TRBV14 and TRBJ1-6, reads EAGVTQFPSHSVIEKGQTVTLRCDPISGHDNLYWYRRVMGKEIKFLLHFVKESKQDESGMPNNRFLAERTGGTYSTLKVQPAELEDSGVYFCASSQAYNSPLHFGNGTRLTVT.

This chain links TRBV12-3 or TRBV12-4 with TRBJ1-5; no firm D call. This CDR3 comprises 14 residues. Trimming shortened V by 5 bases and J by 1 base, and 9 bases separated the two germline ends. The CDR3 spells CASSLAVSNQPQHF. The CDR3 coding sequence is TGTGCCAGCAGTCTCGCCGTGAGCAATCAGCCCCAGCATTTT.

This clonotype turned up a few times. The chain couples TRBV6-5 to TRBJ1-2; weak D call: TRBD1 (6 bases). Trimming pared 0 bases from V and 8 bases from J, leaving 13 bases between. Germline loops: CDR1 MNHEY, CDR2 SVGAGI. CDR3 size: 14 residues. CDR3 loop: CASSYSAGEKGYTF. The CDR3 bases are TGTGCCAGCAGTTACTCAGCAGGGGAAAAGGGCTACACCTTC.

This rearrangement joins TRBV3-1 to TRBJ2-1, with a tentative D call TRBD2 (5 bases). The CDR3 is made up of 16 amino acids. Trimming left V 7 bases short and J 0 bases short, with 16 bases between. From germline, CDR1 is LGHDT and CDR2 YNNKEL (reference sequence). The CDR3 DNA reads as TGTGCCAGCAAGTTGAGGGAAGGGCCCTCCTACAATGAGCAGTTCTTC. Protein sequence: CASKLREGPSYNEQFF.

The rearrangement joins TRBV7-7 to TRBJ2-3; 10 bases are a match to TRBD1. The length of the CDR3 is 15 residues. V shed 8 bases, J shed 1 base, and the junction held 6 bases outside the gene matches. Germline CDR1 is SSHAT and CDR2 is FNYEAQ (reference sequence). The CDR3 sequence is CASSTGGGGTDTQYF. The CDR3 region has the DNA TGTGCCAGCTCGACAGGGGGCGGTGGCACAGATACGCAGTATTTT.

The DNA for the CDR3 is TGTGCCAGCAGTCTAGCGGGTTGGTACGAGCAGTACTTC. Its protein is CASSLAGWYEQYF. The gene calls are TRBV7-2 and TRBJ2-7; 8 nucleotides match TRBD2. Germline V gene data show CDR1 as SGHTA and CDR2 as FQGNSA. J lost 4 bases, V lost 6 bases, and 5 bases had no gene match. This CDR3 spans 13 amino acids.